A single sample is the source of the 18 T cell receptor beta chains below, sequenced in a study of blood T cell repertoires in COVID-19. The data were produced by immunoSEQ multiplex PCR, yet TCRdb's version contains in-frame clones alone and is incomplete. The table has 110,000 to 150,000 clones, about 86% seen once. Sample: peripheral blood. Receptors were obtained from a woman in her forties with acute or convalescent COVID-19.

This chain uses TRBV30 with TRBJ1-2; TRBD1 matches 9 bases. J lost 7 bases, V lost 5 bases, and 11 bases had no gene match. CDR1 and CDR2 from the germline V gene are GTSNPN and SVGIG (reference sequence). The CDR3 contains 14 residues. The CDR3 nucleotides are TGTGCCTGGTCTCCCGGGACAGGGAGGAGTGGCTACACCTTC. Protein product: CAWSPGTGRSGYTF.

V usage is TRBV7-3 and J usage is TRBJ1-2; no reliable D call. CDR1 and CDR2 from the germline V gene are SGHTA and FQGTGA. This CDR3 is built from 13 residues. The ends were cut back, 5 bases at V and 1 base at J, with 8 bases in the middle. CDR3 loop: CASSLGHNYGYTF. The CDR3 DNA follows: TGTGCCAGCAGCCTGGGCCATAACTATGGCTACACCTTC.

The V and J genes are TRBV19 and TRBJ2-1; 10 nucleotides align to TRBD2. In germline, CDR1 is LNHDA, CDR2 SQIVND (reference sequence). Germline trimming cut 7 bases from V and 6 bases from J; bases unmatched to any gene: 15. This CDR3 has 17 residues. The CDR3 here is CASTPLGSGRSFNEQFF. The CDR3 bases are TGTGCCAGTACCCCCTTGGGTAGCGGGAGGTCTTTCAATGAGCAGTTCTTC.

This clone appeared a few times. Different DNA sequences within this sample yield the same CDR3. The gene calls are TRBV6-6 and TRBJ2-7; possible D gene TRBD1, 5 bases. Between the trimmed V and J ends, which lost 5 bases and 2 bases, there was a span of 7 bases. The CDR3 extends over 12 amino acids. The V gene's germline CDR1 is MNHNY and CDR2 SVGAGI (reference sequence). The CDR3 region has the DNA TGTGCCAGCAGTAAGGACACCTACGAGCAGTACTTC. It is translated as CASSKDTYEQYF.

This clone was recorded a few times. The V call is TRBV6-2 or TRBV6-3, the J call TRBJ1-5; D is ambiguous. The germline V gene encodes CDR1 MNHEY and CDR2 SVGEGT. The ends were cut back, 5 bases at V and 7 bases at J, with 18 bases in the middle. CDR3 length equals 15 residues. DNA for the CDR3: TGTGCCAGCAGTACGTCCTCTCTACGTACCCAGCCCCAGCATTTT. Its translation: CASSTSSLRTQPQHF.

This chain links TRBV2 with TRBJ1-6; D not resolved. This CDR3 spans 12 amino acids. Germline lookup yields CDR1 SNHLY and CDR2 FYNNEI. The ends were cut back, 3 bases at V and 6 bases at J, with 3 bases in the middle. CDR3 DNA sequence: TGTGCCAGCAGTGACCTTAATTCACCCCTCCACTTT. Amino acid sequence: CASSDLNSPLHF. Together with reference TRBV2 and TRBJ1-6, the CDR3 gives the full variable domain: EPEVTQTPSHQVTQMGQEVILRCVPISNHLYFYWYRQILGQKVEFLVSFYNNEISEKSEIFDDQFSVERPDGSNFTLKIRSTKLEDSAMYFCASSDLNSPLHFGNGTRLTVT.

V usage is TRBV5-8 and J usage is TRBJ1-1; 9 nucleotides match TRBD1. V was clipped by 6 bases and J by 4 bases; unmatched bases: 7. The CDR3 is 14 amino acids. CDR1 and CDR2 (germline): SGHTS, YDEGEE. This chain's CDR3 is CASIPDRGITEAFF. CDR3 nucleotide sequence: TGTGCCAGCATCCCGGACAGGGGAATCACTGAAGCTTTCTTT. Based on the CDR3 plus reference TRBV5-8 and TRBJ1-1, the full variable domain is EAGVTQSPTHLIKTRGQQATLRCSPISGHTSVYWYQQALGLGLQFLLWYDEGEERNRGNFPPRFSGRQFPNYSSELNVNALELEDSALYLCASIPDRGITEAFFGQGTRLTVV.

As concerns this clone: One end of the junction is discordant with germline, which a read error may explain. The chain joins TRBV2 to TRBJ1-5; D gene uncertain. Germline V gene lookup returns CDR1 SNHLY and CDR2 FYNNEI. This CDR3 has 12 amino acids. This CDR3 reads CASSEARGWKHF. For the CDR3, the DNA is TGTGCCAGCAGTGAAGCTCGAGGGTGGAAGCATTTC.

The chain uses TRBV11-2 and TRBJ2-7; TRBD2 matches 8 bases. The V gene's germline CDR1 is SGHAT and CDR2 FQNNGV. V shed 0 bases, J shed 4 bases, and the junction held 2 bases outside the gene matches. The CDR3 totals 14 residues. The CDR3 protein is CASSLDGGEYEQYF. The CDR3 nucleotides are TGTGCCAGCAGCTTAGACGGGGGGGAGTACGAGCAGTACTTC.

The CDR3: CASSQDRLAGGDTQYF. For the CDR3, the DNA is TGCGCCAGCAGCCAAGATAGGCTAGCGGGGGGGGATACGCAGTATTTT. V gene TRBV4-1 combines with J gene TRBJ2-3; 12 nucleotides match TRBD2. The ends lost 0 bases at V and 6 bases at J; junction bases unmatched: 4. Germline CDR1 and CDR2: MGHRA and YSYEKL. The CDR3 length is 16 residues.

The chain carries TRBV11-2 and TRBJ2-1; perhaps TRBD2 as D (5 bases). Germline V CDR1 and CDR2: SGHAT, FQNNGV. V lost 4 bases, J lost 0 bases, and 10 bases lay in between. The CDR3 sequence is 15 residues long. CDR3 in DNA: TGTGCCAGCAGCTCCCCTGGGAGCTCCTACAATGAGCAGTTCTTC. Amino acids: CASSSPGSSYNEQFF.

To note about this clone: In the same sample, other DNA sequences code for this CDR3. The chain recombines TRBV7-2 with TRBJ2-1, with TRBD2 matching 13 bases. The trim removed 4 bases at V and 6 bases at J, leaving 3 bases unmatched. Germline-derived CDR1 and CDR2 are SGHTA and FQGNSA. The CDR3 consists of 15 residues. The CDR3 region has the DNA TGTGCCAGCAGCTCGGGACTAGCGGGAAGCAATGAGCAGTTCTTC. Protein product: CASSSGLAGSNEQFF.

The CDR3 sequence is CSDPLHSQGTPYGYTF. The CDR3 DNA reads TGCAGCGATCCTTTACATTCCCAGGGGACGCCTTATGGCTACACCTTC. This sequence joins TRBV29-1 and TRBJ1-2, with a possible D match to TRBD1 (6 bases). Germline V gene lookup returns CDR1 SQVTM and CDR2 ANQGSEA. V lost 7 bases and J 5 bases, leaving 26 bases between the germline ends. The CDR3 loop spans 16 amino acids.

This clone appeared once. The chain joins TRBV3-1 (or the pseudogene TRBV3-2) to TRBJ1-1; 11 positions agree with TRBD1. Losses at the gene ends were 4 bases for V and 7 bases for J; bases not matched to a gene: 5. The CDR3 is 14 residues long. From germline, CDR1 is LGHDT and CDR2 YNNKEL (reference sequence). CDR3 coding DNA: TGTGCCAGCAGCCGCCCGGGACAGGGGGTTGAAGCTTTCTTT. Protein product: CASSRPGQGVEAFF.

This clone was seen only once. The gene calls are TRBV5-4 and TRBJ1-2; TRBD1 agrees at 7 bases. The CDR3 runs to 14 residues. CDR1 is SGHNT, CDR2 YYREEE, per germline (reference sequence). V shed 1 base and J 8 bases; nucleotides not matched to a gene: 8. CDR3 DNA: TGTGCCAGCAGCTTGAACAGGGGCCAGGACGGCTACACCTTC. Residues: CASSLNRGQDGYTF.

The count of this clone is one. The chain uses TRBV4-2 and TRBJ1-1, with a tentative D call TRBD1 (6 bases). Germline CDR1 reads LGHNA; CDR2 reads YNFKEQ. Trimming pared 1 base from V and 2 bases from J, leaving 11 bases between. There are 15 residues in the CDR3. The CDR3, as DNA: TGTGCCAGCAGCCAAGGACTACAGGGTAACACTGAAGCTTTCTTT. Translation gives CASSQGLQGNTEAFF.

The chain recombines TRBV2 with TRBJ1-1; 9 bases line up with TRBD1. The CDR3 is 15 residues long. The junction had 7 bases not matched to a gene; V was cut back by 7 bases and J by 1 base. From germline, CDR1 is SNHLY and CDR2 FYNNEI. CDR3: CASTWDRDPNTEAFF. The CDR3 nucleotides read TGTGCCAGCACGTGGGACAGGGATCCGAACACTGAAGCTTTCTTT.

This clone was detected once. The gene calls are TRBV9 and TRBJ1-2, with 9 bases fitting TRBD1. The V and J ends lost 0 bases and 7 bases, in that order; junction bases with no gene match: 4. Germline loops: CDR1 SGDLS, CDR2 YYNGEE. The CDR3 contains 14 residues. Here the CDR3 reads CASSVEDRGIGYTF. The CDR3 bases are TGTGCCAGCAGCGTAGAAGACAGGGGGATTGGCTACACCTTC. The full variable domain, with the rest looked up from reference TRBV9 and TRBJ1-2, is DSGVTQTPKHLITATGQRVTLRCSPRSGDLSVYWYQQSLDQGLQFLIQYYNGEERAKGNILERFSAQQFPDLHSELNLSSLELGDSALYFCASSVEDRGIGYTFGSGTRLTVV.